The 10 T cell receptor beta chains reported below all come from one sample, sequenced in a study of T cell responses to AZD1222 COVID-19 vaccine. Profiling relied on immunoSEQ multiplex PCR, and the TCRdb table lists in-frame clones only, not all of them. The table includes 100,000 or so clones, 85% to 90% detected once. This specimen consisted of peripheral blood, obtained on day 0 of AZD1222 vaccination. The source of these receptors is an adult in good health.

This clone was detected only once. V and J are TRBV4-3 and TRBJ1-4; a weak D match, TRBD1 (6 bases). Trimming left V 0 bases short and J 2 bases short, with 13 bases between. The CDR3 length is 17 residues. Germline V lookup: CDR1 LGHNA, CDR2 YSLEER. The CDR3: CASSQEAGDRTNEKLFF. In DNA, the CDR3 is TGCGCCAGCAGCCAAGAGGCAGGGGACCGCACTAATGAAAAACTGTTTTTT.

The chain recombines TRBV27 with TRBJ2-1; 11 nucleotides align to TRBD2. V was pared by 4 bases and J by 4 bases, with 9 bases of the junction left unmatched. Germline lookup yields CDR1 MNHEY and CDR2 SMNVEV (reference sequence). The CDR3 covers 17 residues. The CDR3 spells CASSSVSGRANYNEQFF. CDR3 bases: TGTGCCAGCAGTTCGGTTAGCGGGAGGGCAAATTACAATGAGCAGTTCTTC.

This clone has just a few counts. DNA of the CDR3: TGTGCCATCAGTGAGCCGGGGACAGCTGGCTCTGGAAACACCATATATTTT. Translating gives CAISEPGTAGSGNTIYF. V is TRBV10-3 and J is TRBJ1-3; the match to TRBD1 covers 7 bases. The germline gives CDR1 ENHRY, CDR2 SYGVKD. CDR3 length: 17 amino acids. Trimming at V came to 2 bases and at J to 0 bases, leaving 7 bases not matched to a gene.

V gene TRBV15 combines with J gene TRBJ1-4; the D is unclear. CDR1 LNHNV and CDR2 YYDKDF come from the germline V gene (reference sequence). Between the trimmed V and J ends, which lost 1 base and 7 bases, there was a span of 7 bases. The CDR3 has 13 amino acids. The DNA of the CDR3 is TGTGCCACCAGCAGAGCCACTGGTGAAAAACTGTTTTTT. Amino acid sequence: CATSRATGEKLFF.

Written as DNA, the CDR3 is TGTGCCAGCAAACTAGCGGGAGATACAGATACGCAGTATTTT. Translating it yields CASKLAGDTDTQYF. The chain couples TRBV6-4 to TRBJ2-3, with 11 bases lining up with TRBD2. Germline CDR1 MRHNA, CDR2 SNTAGT. With 7 bases clipped from V and 3 bases from J, the junction kept 3 bases outside the gene matches. The length of the CDR3 is 14 residues.

The J gene is TRBJ2-1, the V gene TRBV5-1; TRBD2 matches 7 bases. Looked up from germline, CDR1 is SGHRS and CDR2 is YFSETQ. The V and J ends lost 3 bases and 0 bases, in that order; junction bases with no gene match: 3. The CDR3 is made up of 15 amino acids. This CDR3 is CASSWGLTSYNEQFF. The CDR3 DNA is TGCGCCAGCAGCTGGGGACTAACCTCCTACAATGAGCAGTTCTTC.

The J gene is TRBJ1-4, the V gene TRBV10-3, with TRBD1 matching 7 bases. The CDR3 totals 16 residues. The germline gives CDR1 ENHRY, CDR2 SYGVKD. The ends lost 4 bases at V and 0 bases at J; junction bases unmatched: 5. The CDR3 region has the DNA TGTGCCATCAGTGGGGGACAGACTGCAACTAATGAAAAACTGTTTTTT. This gives the protein CAISGGQTATNEKLFF.

This clone has just a few counts. This chain links TRBV28 with TRBJ1-5, with D possibly TRBD1 on 5 matching bases. CDR3 size: 14 residues. Germline loops: CDR1 MDHEN, CDR2 SYDVKM. V was pared by 5 bases and J by 0 bases, with 8 bases between. The DNA of the CDR3 is TGTGCCAGCAGTGTGGGACTTAGCAATCAGCCCCAGCATTTT. Protein: CASSVGLSNQPQHF.

The V gene is TRBV19, the J gene TRBJ2-3; D gene uncertain. V dropped 6 bases and J dropped 6 bases, with 16 bases sitting between them. There are 14 residues in the CDR3. Per the germline V gene, CDR1 is LNHDA and CDR2 is SQIVND (reference sequence). The CDR3 coding sequence is TGTGCCAGTAGGGGAAGGGTCTCGTTGGATACGCAGTATTTT. Translation gives CASRGRVSLDTQYF.

V usage is TRBV19 and J usage is TRBJ2-2; 7 bases fit TRBD2. Trimming cost V 4 bases and J 4 bases; bases outside gene matches: 6. CDR1 and CDR2 (germline): LNHDA, SQIVND (reference sequence). This CDR3 spans 15 amino acids. DNA for the CDR3: TGTGCCAGTAGTAACCCAGCGGGGCGCACCGGGGAGCTGTTTTTT. It specifies CASSNPAGRTGELFF.